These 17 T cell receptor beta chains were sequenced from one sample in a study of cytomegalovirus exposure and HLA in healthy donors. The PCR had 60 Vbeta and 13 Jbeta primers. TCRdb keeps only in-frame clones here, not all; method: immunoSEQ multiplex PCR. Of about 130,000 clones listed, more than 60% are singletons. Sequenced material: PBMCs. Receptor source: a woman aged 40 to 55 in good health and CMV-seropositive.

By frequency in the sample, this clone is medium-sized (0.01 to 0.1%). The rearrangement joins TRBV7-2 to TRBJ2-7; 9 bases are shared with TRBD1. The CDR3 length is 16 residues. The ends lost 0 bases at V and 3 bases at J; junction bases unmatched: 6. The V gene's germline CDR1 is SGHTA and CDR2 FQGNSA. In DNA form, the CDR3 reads TGTGCCAGCAGCTTAGCGGGACAGGGCCTGGTCTACGAGCAGTACTTC. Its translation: CASSLAGQGLVYEQYF.

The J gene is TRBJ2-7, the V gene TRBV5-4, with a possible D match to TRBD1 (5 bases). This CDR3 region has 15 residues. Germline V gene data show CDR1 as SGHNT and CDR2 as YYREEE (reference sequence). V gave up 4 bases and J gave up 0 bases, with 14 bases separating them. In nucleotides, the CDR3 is TGTGCCAGCAGCGGGGTGCAGGGTAGCTCCTACGAGCAGTACTTC. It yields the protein CASSGVQGSSYEQYF.

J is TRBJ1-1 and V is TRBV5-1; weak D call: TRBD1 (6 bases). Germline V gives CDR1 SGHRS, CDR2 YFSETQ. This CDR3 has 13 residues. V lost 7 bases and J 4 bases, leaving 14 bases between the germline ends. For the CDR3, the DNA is TGCGCCAGCCAATTACAGGGTGGCACTGAAGCTTTCTTT. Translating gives CASQLQGGTEAFF.

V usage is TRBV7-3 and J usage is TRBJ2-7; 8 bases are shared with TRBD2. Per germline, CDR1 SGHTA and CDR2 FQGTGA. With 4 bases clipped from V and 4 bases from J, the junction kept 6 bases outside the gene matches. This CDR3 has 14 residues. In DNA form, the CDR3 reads TGTGCCAGCAGCTCTCCGGGACTAGGGTACGAGCAGTACTTC. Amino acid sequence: CASSSPGLGYEQYF.

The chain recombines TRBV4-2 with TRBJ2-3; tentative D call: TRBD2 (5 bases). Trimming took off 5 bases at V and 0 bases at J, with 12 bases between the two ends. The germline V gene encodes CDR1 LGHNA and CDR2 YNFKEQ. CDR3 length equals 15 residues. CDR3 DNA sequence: TGTGCCAGCAGCAGTAACGGGAAAAGCACAGATACGCAGTATTTT. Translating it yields CASSSNGKSTDTQYF.

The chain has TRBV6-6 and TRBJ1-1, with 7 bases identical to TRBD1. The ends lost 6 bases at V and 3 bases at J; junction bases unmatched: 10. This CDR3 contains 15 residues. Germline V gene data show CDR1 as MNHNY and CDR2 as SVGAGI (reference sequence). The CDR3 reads CASRNIQGRYTEAFF. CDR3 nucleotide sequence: TGTGCCAGCAGAAACATACAGGGGAGGTACACTGAAGCTTTCTTT.

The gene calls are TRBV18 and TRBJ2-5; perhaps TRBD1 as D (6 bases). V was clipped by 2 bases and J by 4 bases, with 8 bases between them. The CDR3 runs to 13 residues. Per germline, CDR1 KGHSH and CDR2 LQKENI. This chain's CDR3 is CASSPSRGETQYF. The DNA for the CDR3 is TGTGCCAGCTCACCAAGCAGGGGAGAGACCCAGTACTTC. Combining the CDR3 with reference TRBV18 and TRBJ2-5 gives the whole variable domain NAGVMQNPRHLVRRRGQEARLRCSPMKGHSHVYWYRQLPEEGLKFMVYLQKENIIDESGMPKERFSAEFPKEGPSILRIQQVVRGDSAAYFCASSPSRGETQYFGPGTRLLVL.

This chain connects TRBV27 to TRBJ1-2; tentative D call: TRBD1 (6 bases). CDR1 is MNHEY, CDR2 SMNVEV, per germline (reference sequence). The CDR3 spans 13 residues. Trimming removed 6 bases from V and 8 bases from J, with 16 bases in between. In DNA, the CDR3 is TGTGCCAGCAGATACAGGGCATCTGGCGGCTACACCTTC. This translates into CASRYRASGGYTF.

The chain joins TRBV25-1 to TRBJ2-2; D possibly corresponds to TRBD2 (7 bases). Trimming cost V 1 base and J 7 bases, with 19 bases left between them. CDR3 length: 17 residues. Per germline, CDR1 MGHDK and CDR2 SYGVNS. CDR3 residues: CASSESGRGRPGGELFF. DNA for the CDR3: TGTGCCAGCAGTGAATCAGGGCGGGGGCGTCCCGGCGGGGAGCTGTTTTTT.

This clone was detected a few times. The CDR3 sequence: CASSSPGQGIGGYTF. The CDR3 bases are TGTGCCAGCAGCTCGCCTGGACAGGGAATAGGCGGCTACACCTTC. The rearrangement joins TRBV7-2 to TRBJ1-2; 8 nucleotides agree with TRBD1. The CDR3 spans 15 residues. The germline V gene has CDR1 SGHTA and CDR2 FQGNSA. After removal of 4 bases from V and 8 bases from J, the junction contained 12 bases not matched to a gene.

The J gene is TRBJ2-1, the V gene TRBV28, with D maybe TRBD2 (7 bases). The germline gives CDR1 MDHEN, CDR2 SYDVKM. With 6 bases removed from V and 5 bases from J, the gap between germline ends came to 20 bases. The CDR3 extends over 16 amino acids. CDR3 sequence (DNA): TGTGCCAGCAGAATATCGGGGGGCGTCCCCCACAATGAGCAGTTCTTC. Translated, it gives CASRISGGVPHNEQFF. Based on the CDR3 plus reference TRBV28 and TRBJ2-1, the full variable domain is DVKVTQSSRYLVKRTGEKVFLECVQDMDHENMFWYRQDPGLGLRLIYFSYDVKMKEKGDIPEGYSVSREKKERFSLILESASTNQTSMYLCASRISGGVPHNEQFFGPGTRLTVL.

The CDR3 bases are TGTGCCAGCAGCCATCTAGCGGGAGACACCGGGGAGCTGTTTTTT. Translating gives CASSHLAGDTGELFF. The chain has TRBV11-2 and TRBJ2-2; 10 bases fit TRBD2. With V trimmed by 5 bases and J by 3 bases, 3 bases remained unmatched. The CDR3 covers 15 residues. Looked up from germline, CDR1 is SGHAT and CDR2 is FQNNGV.

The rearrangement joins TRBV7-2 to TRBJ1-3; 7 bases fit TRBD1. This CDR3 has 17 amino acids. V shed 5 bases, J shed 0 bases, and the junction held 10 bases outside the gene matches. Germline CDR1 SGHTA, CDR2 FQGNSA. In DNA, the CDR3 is TGTGCCAGCAGCCCCAGGGGGACAGTTGGCTCTGGAAACACCATATATTTT. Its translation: CASSPRGTVGSGNTIYF.

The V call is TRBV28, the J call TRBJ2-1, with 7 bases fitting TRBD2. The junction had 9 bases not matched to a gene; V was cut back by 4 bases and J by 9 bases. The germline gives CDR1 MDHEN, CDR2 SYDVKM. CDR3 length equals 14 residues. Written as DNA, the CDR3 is TGTGCCAGCAGTTCCCTAGGGAGGGCGGGTGAGCAGTTCTTC. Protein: CASSSLGRAGEQFF.

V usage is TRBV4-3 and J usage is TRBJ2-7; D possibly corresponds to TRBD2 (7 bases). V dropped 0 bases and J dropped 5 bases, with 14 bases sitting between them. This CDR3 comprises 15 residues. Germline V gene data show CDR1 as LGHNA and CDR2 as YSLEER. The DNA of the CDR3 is TGCGCCAGCAGCCAAGATCGGGGGGCAATAGACGAGCAGTACTTC. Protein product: CASSQDRGAIDEQYF.

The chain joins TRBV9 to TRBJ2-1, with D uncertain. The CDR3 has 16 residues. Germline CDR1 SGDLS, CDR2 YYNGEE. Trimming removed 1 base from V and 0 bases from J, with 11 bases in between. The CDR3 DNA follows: TGTGCCAGCAGCGTATGGATTAGCAGCTCCTACAATGAGCAGTTCTTC. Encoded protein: CASSVWISSSYNEQFF.

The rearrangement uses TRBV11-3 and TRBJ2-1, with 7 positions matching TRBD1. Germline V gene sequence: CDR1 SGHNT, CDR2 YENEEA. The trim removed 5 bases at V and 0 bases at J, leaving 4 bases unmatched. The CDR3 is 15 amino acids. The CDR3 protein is CASSPGQSSYNEQFF. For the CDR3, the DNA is TGTGCCAGCAGCCCGGGACAGAGCTCCTACAATGAGCAGTTCTTC.